These 3 T cell receptor beta chains originate from one sample sequenced in a study of lymphopenia after photon versus proton radiotherapy. Produced via immunoSEQ multiplex PCR; TCRdb's table is partial and in-frame only. The table lists about 49,000 clones, around 80% of them singletons. The source was peripheral blood, collected from a patient treated with photon-based radiotherapy. These receptor sequences come from a man in his fifties with gastric cancer.

The J gene is TRBJ2-7, the V gene TRBV10-2; D not certain. From germline, CDR1 is WSHSY and CDR2 SAAADI. The CDR3 totals 13 residues. V was trimmed by 5 bases and J by 2 bases, leaving 10 bases between them. The CDR3 DNA reads as TGCGCCAGCAGTCCCCAGGTAACCTACGAGCAGTACTTC. It translates to CASSPQVTYEQYF.

The chain combines TRBV29-1 with TRBJ1-2; D might be TRBD1 (5 bases). Germline values: CDR1 SQVTM, CDR2 ANQGSEA. Trimming took off 5 bases at V and 5 bases at J, with 18 bases between the two ends. The CDR3 loop spans 14 amino acids. CDR3 DNA sequence: TGCAGCGTTCAATCCGGGACGCGAGGATATGGCTACACCTTC. Protein product: CSVQSGTRGYGYTF. The complete variable domain, with remaining parts taken from reference TRBV29-1 and TRBJ1-2, reads SAVISQKPSRDICQRGTSLTIQCQVDSQVTMMFWYRQQPGQSLTLIATANQGSEATYESGFVIDKFPISRPNLTFSTLTVSNMSPEDSSIYLCSVQSGTRGYGYTFGSGTRLTVV.

The V call is TRBV7-9, the J call TRBJ2-1; D is possibly TRBD2 (6 bases). The CDR3 length is 14 residues. Germline CDR1 reads SEHNR; CDR2 reads FQNEAQ (reference sequence). V lost 7 bases and J 2 bases, leaving 12 bases between the germline ends. CDR3 in DNA: TGTGCCAGCACCCCTGGCGGGACCTACAATGAGCAGTTCTTC. Protein sequence: CASTPGGTYNEQFF.